This T cell receptor (beta chain) was observed in a study of T cell repertoires in cytomegalovirus infection. Study-level points and caveats: Clonotypes of TCR beta that were HLA-C-restricted and CMV-specific dominated the ex vivo response.

The CDR3 spans 12 residues. V shed 7 bases and J shed 2 bases, with 8 bases lying between them. From germline, CDR1 is SGHVS and CDR2 FNYEAQ. This clonotype was counted only a few times. The antigen is unknown. TCRdb re-analysed the reads in MiXCR, keeping a single row per CDR3 protein. The profile shows roughly 570,000 distinct CDR3 sequences, approximately 40% of them singletons. This material consisted of cultured PBMCs, taken from culture after CMV antigen stimulation. The V call is TRBV7-6, the J call TRBJ2-5, with D unclear. The TCR was taken from a human donor in good health (CMV status not recorded). Some clones in this sample may be carry-over from other donors' samples. The CDR3 DNA reads as TGTGCCAGCACCTTCGGGCAAGAGACCCAGTACTTC. This codes for CASTFGQETQYF.